This TCR beta chain derives from a study of blood T cell repertoires in COVID-19. On the study more broadly: T cells, B-cell-depleted T cells, or PBMCs provided the cDNA or gDNA that served as material.

Source study methods: Amplification of reference gene primers provided the estimated nucleated cell counts. TCRdb's copy holds only in-frame clones and misses some; the assay was immunoSEQ multiplex PCR. From that table come the V and J calls and clone size; the DNA was used to work out D and trimming. The sample has some 120,000 clones; 84% are singletons. The sequencing sample was made of peripheral blood. This receptor was obtained from a human donor in a cohort sampled during active COVID-19.

CDR3 loop: CASSRDNRGEQYF. The CDR3 DNA follows: TGTGCCAGCAGCCGAGATAACAGGGGCGAGCAGTACTTC. The gene calls are TRBV3-1 (or the pseudogene TRBV3-2) and TRBJ2-7, with 7 bases that match TRBD1. V shed 4 bases, J shed 6 bases, and the junction held 6 bases outside the gene matches. Germline V gives CDR1 LGHDT, CDR2 YNNKEL (reference sequence). The CDR3 runs to 13 residues.